The clone carrying this T cell receptor beta chain was observed a handful of times. Its antigen remains unidentified. The data derive from a study of lymphopenia after photon versus proton radiotherapy. Whole-study findings and limits: In patients who died, overall survival fell as post-nadir TCR diversity dropped more.

Generated by immunoSEQ multiplex PCR, the TCRdb table keeps only in-frame clones and is missing some. The sample shows about 53,000 clones, 80% to 90% of them seen only once. This TCR was recovered from a man aged 50 to 60 with gastric cancer. Sample: peripheral blood, taken from a patient treated with photon-based radiotherapy.

CDR3 loop: CASSPRRRDGAGNTIYF. The CDR3 DNA is TGTGCCAGCAGCCCCCGCCGTAGGGACGGGGCTGGAAACACCATATATTTT. The chain has TRBV14 and TRBJ1-3; maybe TRBD1 (5 bases). CDR3 length: 17 residues. The V and J ends lost 4 bases and 2 bases respectively, with 18 bases between them. Germline V gives CDR1 SGHDN, CDR2 FVKESK.